This T cell receptor beta chain was sequenced in a study of cytomegalovirus exposure and HLA in healthy donors. Trimming removed 4 bases at V and 3 bases at J, with 7 bases between. This CDR3 spans 13 amino acids. The germline CDR1 and CDR2 sequences are SGHVS and FQNEAQ. Whole-study results and caveats: A later analysis found common viral pathogens apparently linked to several of the most significant clusters.

Researchers ran the PCR with 60 Vbeta and 13 Jbeta primers. Profiling relied on immunoSEQ multiplex PCR, and the TCRdb table lists in-frame clones only, not all of them. This table has approximately 170,000 clones, about 80% appearing once. On this clone: The antigen remains undetermined.

The receptor's source is a woman aged 45-60 years in good health and CMV-seronegative. Sequencing was done on a sample of PBMCs. V gene TRBV7-8 combines with J gene TRBJ1-5, with D possibly matching TRBD1 (5 bases). For the CDR3, the DNA is TGTGCCAGCAGCTCAGGGTACAATCAGCCCCAGCATTTT. Its translation is CASSSGYNQPQHF.